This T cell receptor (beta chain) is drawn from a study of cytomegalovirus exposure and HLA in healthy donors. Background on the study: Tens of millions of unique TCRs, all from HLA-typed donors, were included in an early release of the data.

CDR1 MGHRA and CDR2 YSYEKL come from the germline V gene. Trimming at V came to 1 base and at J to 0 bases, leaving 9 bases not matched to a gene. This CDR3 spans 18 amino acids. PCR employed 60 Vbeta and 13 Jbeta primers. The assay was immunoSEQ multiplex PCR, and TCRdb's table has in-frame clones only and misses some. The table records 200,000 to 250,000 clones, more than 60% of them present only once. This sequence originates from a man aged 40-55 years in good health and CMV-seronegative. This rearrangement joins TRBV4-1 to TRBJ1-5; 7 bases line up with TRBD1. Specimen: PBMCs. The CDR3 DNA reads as TGCGCCAGCAGCCAAGGACAGGGAGGAGGTGGTAGCAATCAGCCCCAGCATTTT. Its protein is CASSQGQGGGGSNQPQHF.